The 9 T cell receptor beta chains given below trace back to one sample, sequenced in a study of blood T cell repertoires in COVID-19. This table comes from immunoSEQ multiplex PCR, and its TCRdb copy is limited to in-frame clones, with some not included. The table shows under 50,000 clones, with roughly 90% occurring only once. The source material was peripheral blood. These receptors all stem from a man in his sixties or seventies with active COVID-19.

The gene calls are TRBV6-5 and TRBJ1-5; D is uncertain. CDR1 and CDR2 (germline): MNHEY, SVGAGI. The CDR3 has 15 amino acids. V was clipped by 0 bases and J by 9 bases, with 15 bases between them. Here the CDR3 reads CASSYSNSPVSPQHF. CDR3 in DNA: TGTGCCAGCAGTTACTCGAACAGCCCGGTTTCGCCCCAGCATTTT.

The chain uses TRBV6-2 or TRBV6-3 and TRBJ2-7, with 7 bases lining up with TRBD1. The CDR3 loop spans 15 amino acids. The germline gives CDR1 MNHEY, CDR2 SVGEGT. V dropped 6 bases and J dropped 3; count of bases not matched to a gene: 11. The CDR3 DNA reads TGTGCCAGCAGCCGGACAGGCGCCGGGTACTACGAGCAGTACTTC. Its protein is CASSRTGAGYYEQYF.

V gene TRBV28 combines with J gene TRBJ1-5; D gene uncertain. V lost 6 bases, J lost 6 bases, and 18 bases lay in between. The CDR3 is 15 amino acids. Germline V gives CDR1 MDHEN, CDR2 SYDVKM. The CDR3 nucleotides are TGTGCCAGCAGATCCAACCTGGTTTCGGGTCAGCCCCAGCATTTT. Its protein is CASRSNLVSGQPQHF.

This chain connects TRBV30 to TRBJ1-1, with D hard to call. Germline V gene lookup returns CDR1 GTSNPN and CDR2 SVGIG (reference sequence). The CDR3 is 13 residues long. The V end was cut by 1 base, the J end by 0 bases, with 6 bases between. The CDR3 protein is CAWSGQLNTEAFF. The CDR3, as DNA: TGTGCCTGGAGTGGGCAGTTGAACACTGAAGCTTTCTTT.

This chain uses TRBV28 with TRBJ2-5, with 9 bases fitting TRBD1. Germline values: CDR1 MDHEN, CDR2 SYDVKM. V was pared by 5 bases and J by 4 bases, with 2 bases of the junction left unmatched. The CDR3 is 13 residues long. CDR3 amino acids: CASSPQGAETQYF. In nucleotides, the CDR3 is TGTGCCAGCAGTCCACAGGGGGCAGAGACCCAGTACTTC.

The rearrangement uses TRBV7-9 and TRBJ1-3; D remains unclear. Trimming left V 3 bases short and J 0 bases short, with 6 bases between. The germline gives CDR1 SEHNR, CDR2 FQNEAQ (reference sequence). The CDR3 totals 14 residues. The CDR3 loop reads CASSLWSSGNTIYF. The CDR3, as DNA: TGTGCCAGCAGCTTGTGGAGCTCTGGAAACACCATATATTTT.

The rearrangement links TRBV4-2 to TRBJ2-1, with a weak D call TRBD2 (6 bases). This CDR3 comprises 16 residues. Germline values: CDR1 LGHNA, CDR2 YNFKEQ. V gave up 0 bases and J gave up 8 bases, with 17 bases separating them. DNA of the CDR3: TGTGCCAGCAGCCAAGATAGGTGGACTATCTTCGATGAGCAGTTCTTC. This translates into CASSQDRWTIFDEQFF.

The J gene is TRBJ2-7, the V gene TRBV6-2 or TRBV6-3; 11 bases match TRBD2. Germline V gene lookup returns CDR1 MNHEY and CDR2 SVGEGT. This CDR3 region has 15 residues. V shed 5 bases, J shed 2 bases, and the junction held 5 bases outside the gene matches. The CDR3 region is CASSRSGGVPYEQYF. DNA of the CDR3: TGTGCCAGCAGTCGTAGCGGGGGGGTACCCTACGAGCAGTACTTC.

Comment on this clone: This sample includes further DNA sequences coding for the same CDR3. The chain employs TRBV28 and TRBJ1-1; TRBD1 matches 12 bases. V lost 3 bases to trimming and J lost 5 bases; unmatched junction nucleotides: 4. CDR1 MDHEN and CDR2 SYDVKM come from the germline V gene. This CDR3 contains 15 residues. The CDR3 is CASSLGTGGFTEAFF. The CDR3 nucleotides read TGTGCCAGCAGTTTGGGGACAGGGGGCTTTACTGAAGCTTTCTTT.